This T cell receptor (beta chain) was identified during a study of T cells in narcolepsy. Germline CDR1 reads MNHNS; CDR2 reads SASEGT. V shed 2 bases, J shed 2 bases, and the junction held 2 bases outside the gene matches. The CDR3 length is 15 residues. Comment on this clone: Its antigen remains unidentified.

The data were produced by immunoSEQ multiplex PCR, yet TCRdb's version contains in-frame clones alone and is incomplete. The sample holds tens of thousands of clones; roughly 84% are singletons and the top ten take roughly 1.6%. Whole-study results and caveats: Comparing one patient's CSF and blood CD4+ clonotypes highlighted HCRT- and TRIB2-specific autoreactive clonotypes.

The receptor comes from a human donor with narcolepsy. Material for sequencing was CD45RA- memory CD4+ T cells from PBMCs. The chain uses TRBV6-1 and TRBJ2-3; 9 bases line up with TRBD1. As DNA, the CDR3 is TGTGCCAGCAGTGAAAGGGACAGGGTCACAGATACGCAGTATTTT. Encoded protein: CASSERDRVTDTQYF.